This TCR beta chain was identified in a study of CXCR3-negative and CXCR3-positive naive CD8 T cells. General study results and limits: Sequencing showed both naive subsets with comparably high diversity, and memory CD8+ cells much lower. Naive CXCR3-negative cells resembled naive CXCR3-positive cells in TRBV-TRBJ usage; memory cells differed. Greater hydrophobicity was found in TRB CDR3s of CXCR3-positive naive cells than of CXCR3-negative naive cells.

At approximately 300,000 cells each, triplicate sorts were carried out for each CD8+ T cell subset. Among CD8+ T cells, naive ones were CD45RO-CCR7+CD27+CD95-. CDR1 DFQATT and CDR2 SNEGSKA come from the germline V gene (reference sequence). The CDR3 is 13 amino acids. Libraries were UMI-labeled 5' RACE TRB cDNA. TCRdb reprocessed the 5' RACE reads, keeping one entry per CDR3 protein, no DNA. The sample holds some 130,000 distinct CDR3 sequences. About this clonotype: What it recognizes is unknown.

The J gene is TRBJ2-7, the V gene TRBV20-1; TCRdb's D gene call, TRBD2, goes unchecked for lack of DNA. Material: naive CXCR3+ CD8+ T cells from blood. Subset meaning: CD45RO-CCR7+CD27+CD95- naive CD8+ T cells expressing CXCR3 (TNR3+). This receptor was taken from a human donor in good health. Some clones in this sample may be carry-over from other donors' samples. The chain's CDR3 is CSAYSSGTYEQYF.